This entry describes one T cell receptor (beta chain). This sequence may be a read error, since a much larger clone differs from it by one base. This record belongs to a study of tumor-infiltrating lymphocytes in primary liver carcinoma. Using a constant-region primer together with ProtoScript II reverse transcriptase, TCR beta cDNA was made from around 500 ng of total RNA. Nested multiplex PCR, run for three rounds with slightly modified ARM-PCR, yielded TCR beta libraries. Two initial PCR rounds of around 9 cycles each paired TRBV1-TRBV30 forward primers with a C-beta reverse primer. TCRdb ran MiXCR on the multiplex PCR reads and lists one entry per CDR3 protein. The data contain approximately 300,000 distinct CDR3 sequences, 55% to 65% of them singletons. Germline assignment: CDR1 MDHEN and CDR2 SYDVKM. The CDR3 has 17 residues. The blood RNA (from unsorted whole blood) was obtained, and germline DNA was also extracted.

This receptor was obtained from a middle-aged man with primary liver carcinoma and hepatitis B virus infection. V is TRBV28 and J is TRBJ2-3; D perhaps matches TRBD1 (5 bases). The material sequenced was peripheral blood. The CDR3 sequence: CASNLEILGPSTDTQYF. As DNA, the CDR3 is TGTGCCAGCAATTTAGAGATTCTGGGGCCTAGCACAGATACGCAGTATTTT.